This T cell receptor (beta chain) was recorded in a study of cytomegalovirus exposure and HLA in healthy donors. The germline V and J ends were trimmed by 5 bases and 3 bases, with 16 bases remaining between them. The CDR3 spans 15 residues. In germline, CDR1 is SNHLY, CDR2 FYNNEI. Note on this clone: The antigen is undetermined.

Primers for the PCR totalled 60 Vbeta and 13 Jbeta. Measured with immunoSEQ multiplex PCR; TCRdb has only the in-frame clones, and not every one. Among roughly 73,000 clones listed, roughly 84% were seen once. Study-wide results and limits: DRB1 had the most TCR associations and HLA-C the fewest, a later analysis found, with rates varying by HLA locus.

The specimen was PBMCs. This chain connects TRBV2 to TRBJ1-1, with D unclear. The receptor's source is a woman aged 45-65 years in good health and CMV-seronegative. CDR3 bases: TGTGCCAGCAGTCGGGTCTCGGGGAGATACACTGAAGCTTTCTTT. Translated, it gives CASSRVSGRYTEAFF.